Shown below are 12 T cell receptor beta chains from a single sample sequenced in a study of cytomegalovirus exposure and HLA in healthy donors. The protocol was immunoSEQ multiplex PCR, while the TCRdb copy is restricted to in-frame clones and leaves out a portion. Among over 150,000 clones listed, 70% to 85% were seen once. The source material was PBMCs. The receptors shown here come from a woman aged 25 to 39 in good health and CMV-seropositive.

The chain is built from TRBV7-6 and TRBJ2-5; 7 nucleotides line up with TRBD2. The CDR3 sequence is 14 residues long. CDR1 and CDR2 from the germline V gene are SGHVS and FNYEAQ. The V and J ends lost 6 bases and 5 bases, in that order; junction bases with no gene match: 9. CDR3 sequence (DNA): TGTGCCAGCAGAGTTAGCGGGCAATGGGAGACCCAGTACTTC. It is translated as CASRVSGQWETQYF.

This chain uses TRBV6-1 with TRBJ2-5, with D hard to call. V was trimmed by 6 bases and J by 1 base, leaving 6 bases between them. This CDR3 contains 12 residues. The germline gives CDR1 MNHNS, CDR2 SASEGT. The CDR3 loop reads CASRLGQETQYF. CDR3 sequence (DNA): TGTGCCAGCAGACTCGGCCAAGAGACCCAGTACTTC.

This rearrangement joins TRBV5-1 to TRBJ2-2; tentative D call: TRBD2 (6 bases). V was shortened by 0 bases and J by 0 bases, with 9 bases between the two germline ends. Germline CDR1 reads SGHRS; CDR2 reads YFSETQ. The length of the CDR3 is 16 residues. Here the CDR3 reads CASSLVRGANTGELFF. In DNA form, the CDR3 reads TGCGCCAGCAGCTTGGTGCGGGGAGCGAACACCGGGGAGCTGTTTTTT.

The sample holds a few counts of this clone. CDR3 region: CASSSGTSGWEQFF. The CDR3 region has the DNA TGTGCCAGCAGCTCCGGGACTAGCGGGTGGGAGCAGTTCTTC. V gene TRBV7-9 combines with J gene TRBJ2-1; 12 nucleotides match TRBD2. The CDR3 contains 14 residues. Germline CDR1 SEHNR, CDR2 FQNEAQ (reference sequence). V shed 4 bases and J 10 bases; nucleotides not matched to a gene: 5.

This clone was observed a handful of times. The chain recombines TRBV2 with TRBJ2-7, with 9 nucleotides matching TRBD1. V was clipped by 4 bases and J by 7 bases; unmatched bases: 11. Germline-derived CDR1 and CDR2 are SNHLY and FYNNEI. The CDR3 has 15 residues. The DNA for the CDR3 is TGTGCCAGCAGTGTATCCCGTGGGACAGGGCGGGAGCAGTACTTC. Translation gives CASSVSRGTGREQYF.

The chain joins TRBV28 to TRBJ1-1, with D maybe TRBD1 (5 bases). The V gene lost 3 bases and the J gene lost 11 bases, with 13 bases spanning the gap. From germline, CDR1 is MDHEN and CDR2 SYDVKM. This CDR3 has 12 amino acids. Written as DNA, the CDR3 is TGTGCCAGCAGTTTCGGTGGTGGGGCGGCTTTCTTT. Translating it yields CASSFGGGAAFF.

The chain employs TRBV30 and TRBJ2-4, with a tentative D call TRBD2 (5 bases). CDR3 length equals 13 residues. Germline-derived CDR1 and CDR2 are GTSNPN and SVGIG (reference sequence). Trimming left V 1 base short and J 6 bases short, with 10 bases between. The CDR3: CAWSEGAANIQYF. The CDR3 bases are TGTGCCTGGAGTGAGGGAGCCGCAAACATTCAGTACTTC.

The chain combines TRBV2 with TRBJ2-3; possibly TRBD1 for D (6 bases). V shed 5 bases and J shed 0 bases, with 18 bases lying between them. Germline CDR1 reads SNHLY; CDR2 reads FYNNEI. This CDR3 has 17 residues. The DNA of the CDR3 is TGTGCCAGCAGTTTGGAAACCGGGACAAGAAGCACAGATACGCAGTATTTT. Translated: CASSLETGTRSTDTQYF.

This clone has just a few counts. The J gene is TRBJ1-2, the V gene TRBV7-3, with 8 bases lining up with TRBD1. Unmatched junction bases numbered 3, after V lost 4 bases and J lost 5 bases. CDR3 length: 13 amino acids. Germline V gene lookup returns CDR1 SGHTA and CDR2 FQGTGA. CDR3 region: CASSSTGGYGYTF. DNA for the CDR3: TGTGCCAGCAGCTCAACAGGGGGTTATGGCTACACCTTC.

This chain joins TRBV30 and TRBJ1-1; D unresolved. V dropped 3 bases and J dropped 1 base, with 21 bases sitting between them. This CDR3 comprises 17 residues. Germline-derived CDR1 and CDR2 are GTSNPN and SVGIG (reference sequence). The CDR3 DNA follows: TGTGCCTGGAGGGAGGGAAAGGGAAACCGGGGGAACACTGAAGCTTTCTTT. This gives the protein CAWREGKGNRGNTEAFF.

This rearrangement joins TRBV27 to TRBJ1-4; D gene ambiguous. Between the trimmed V and J ends, which lost 5 bases and 0 bases, there was a span of 10 bases. From germline, CDR1 is MNHEY and CDR2 SMNVEV (reference sequence). The CDR3 loop spans 15 amino acids. The CDR3 protein is CASSPQFATNEKLFF. The CDR3 DNA reads TGTGCCAGCAGTCCACAGTTTGCAACTAATGAAAAACTGTTTTTT. Drawing the rest from reference TRBV27 and TRBJ1-4, the complete variable domain is EAQVTQNPRYLITVTGKKLTVTCSQNMNHEYMSWYRQDPGLGLRQIYYSMNVEVTDKGDVPEGYKVSRKEKRNFPLILESPSPNQTSLYFCASSPQFATNEKLFFGSGTQLSVL.

J is TRBJ1-1 and V is TRBV11-2, with TRBD1 matching 10 bases. Germline CDR1 is SGHAT and CDR2 is FQNNGV. Trimming took 8 bases from V and 6 from J; bases not matched to a gene: 12. CDR3 length: 15 amino acids. The CDR3 region has the DNA TGTGCCAGCGGGCGTCGGGGACAGGGGTCCCCTGAAGCTTTCTTT. It translates to CASGRRGQGSPEAFF.